Each of the 27 T cell receptor beta chains below was sequenced from the same sample in a study of control samples from healthy donors and cancer patients. TCRdb's copy holds only in-frame clones and misses some; the assay was immunoSEQ multiplex PCR. The table shows about 45,000 clones, with more than 65% occurring only once. Material: formalin-fixed, paraffin-embedded tissue. Receptor source: a male donor with melanoma.

This chain connects TRBV7-9 to TRBJ2-2, with unresolved D. The CDR3 contains 15 residues. The V gene's germline CDR1 is SEHNR and CDR2 FQNEAQ (reference sequence). Trimming removed 5 bases at V and 2 bases at J, with 12 bases between. CDR3 in DNA: TGTGCCAGCAGCCCGCTGCCAGCTAACACCGGGGAGCTGTTTTTT. It yields the protein CASSPLPANTGELFF.

The chain carries TRBV6-5 and TRBJ2-3, with D perhaps TRBD1 (5 bases). The CDR3 runs to 16 residues. Trimming took 4 bases from V and 4 from J, leaving 18 bases between them. Germline lookup yields CDR1 MNHEY and CDR2 SVGAGI. CDR3 residues: CASSFQGPINPDTQYF. The CDR3 DNA is TGTGCCAGCAGTTTCCAGGGTCCCATTAACCCAGATACGCAGTATTTT.

This chain links TRBV5-1 with TRBJ1-6, with no clear D. The CDR3 is made up of 14 amino acids. Germline CDR1 SGHRS, CDR2 YFSETQ. Trimming stripped 0 bases from V and 5 bases from J, with 6 bases between. CDR3 protein: CASSLELDNSPLHF. Written as DNA, the CDR3 is TGCGCCAGCAGCTTGGAGCTGGATAATTCACCCCTCCACTTT.

This clone was seen only once. This chain links TRBV28 with TRBJ1-2, with 7 positions matching TRBD1. The germline gives CDR1 MDHEN, CDR2 SYDVKM. This CDR3 has 14 residues. The V and J ends lost 8 bases and 7 bases, in that order; junction bases with no gene match: 13. CDR3 sequence: CASSFARGARGYTF. The DNA for the CDR3 is TGTGCCAGCTCCTTTGCCAGGGGGGCGCGTGGCTACACCTTC.

The chain combines TRBV7-2 with TRBJ1-2; TRBD1 matches 11 bases. The trim removed 5 bases at V and 7 bases at J, leaving 6 bases unmatched. Germline CDR1 is SGHTA and CDR2 is FQGNSA. The CDR3 contains 14 residues. Written as DNA, the CDR3 is TGTGCCAGCAGCCGGGACAGGGGGATCCTTGGCTACACCTTC. Translated: CASSRDRGILGYTF.

The chain combines TRBV7-3 with TRBJ2-3; D may correspond to TRBD1 or TRBD2 (5 bases each). This CDR3 has 14 amino acids. The V end was cut by 3 bases, the J end by 6 bases, with 13 bases between. Germline V gives CDR1 SGHTA, CDR2 FQGTGA. CDR3: CASSFSRDGDTQYF. The CDR3 DNA reads TGTGCCAGCAGCTTCTCCAGGGACGGGGATACGCAGTATTTT.

V gene TRBV7-2 combines with J gene TRBJ2-1, with unresolved D. The CDR3 covers 15 residues. Germline lookup yields CDR1 SGHTA and CDR2 FQGNSA. Trimming took 2 bases from V and 2 from J, leaving 10 bases between them. The CDR3 loop is CASSLRAAAYNEQFF. For the CDR3, the DNA is TGTGCCAGCAGCTTACGTGCGGCGGCCTACAATGAGCAGTTCTTC.

The chain carries TRBV5-1 and TRBJ2-6; maybe TRBD2 (5 bases). Germline V gene lookup returns CDR1 SGHRS and CDR2 YFSETQ. Trimming cost V 2 bases and J 0 bases, with 12 bases left between them. The CDR3 contains 17 residues. The CDR3 nucleotides read TGCGCCAGCAGCTTTGGCGGGCCACGCTCTGGGGCCAACGTCCTGACTTTC. It translates to CASSFGGPRSGANVLTF.

This sequence joins TRBV6-4 and TRBJ1-1, with D tentatively TRBD1 (5 bases). This CDR3 contains 16 residues. The V and J ends lost 2 bases and 2 bases respectively, with 15 bases between them. Germline lookup yields CDR1 MRHNA and CDR2 SNTAGT. CDR3 sequence reads: CASSDLDNPENTEAFF. Here the CDR3 DNA reads TGTGCCAGCAGTGACCTGGACAACCCTGAAAACACTGAAGCTTTCTTT.

This chain joins TRBV5-1 and TRBJ2-5, with D tentatively TRBD2 (6 bases). Trimming cost V 0 bases and J 5 bases, with 14 bases left between them. The CDR3 extends over 15 amino acids. CDR1 is SGHRS, CDR2 YFSETQ, per germline. The CDR3 region is CASSLASPGAETQYF. The CDR3, as DNA: TGCGCCAGCAGCTTGGCTTCCCCGGGAGCCGAGACCCAGTACTTC.

About this clone itself: Other DNA sequences in the sample encode the same CDR3. CDR3 sequence: CASSPRDRRGYTF. The CDR3 region has the DNA TGTGCCAGCAGTCCCCGGGACAGGCGTGGCTACACCTTC. The rearrangement joins TRBV7-9 to TRBJ1-2; 8 bases map to TRBD1. V trimming: 6 bases; J trimming: 7 bases; junction bases outside the gene matches: 7. Per the germline V gene, CDR1 is SEHNR and CDR2 is FQNEAQ (reference sequence). The CDR3 contains 13 residues.

The chain couples TRBV27 to TRBJ2-3; perhaps TRBD1 as D (6 bases). The V end lost 3 bases, the J end lost 6 bases, and 22 bases lay between the germline ends. The CDR3 is 17 amino acids. The germline V gene has CDR1 MNHEY and CDR2 SMNVEV (reference sequence). The CDR3 loop is CASSFLRDKGHTDTQYF. The CDR3 nucleotides are TGTGCCAGCAGTTTCCTCCGGGACAAGGGGCACACGGATACGCAGTATTTT.

The chain joins TRBV2 to TRBJ2-1; TRBD2 agrees at 13 bases. V lost 8 bases and J lost 9; bases outside the gene matches: 7. This CDR3 contains 14 residues. Germline CDR1 SNHLY, CDR2 FYNNEI. This CDR3 reads CASGRTSGSLEQFF. The CDR3 DNA reads TGTGCCAGCGGACGGACTAGCGGGAGTCTTGAGCAGTTCTTC.

The V call is TRBV18, the J call TRBJ1-3; no reliable D call. V lost 0 bases to trimming and J lost 0 bases, with 3 bases between them. This CDR3 has 14 residues. Germline V gives CDR1 KGHSH, CDR2 LQKENI. CDR3 amino acids: CASSPPLSGNTIYF. The CDR3 DNA is TGTGCCAGCTCACCACCGCTCTCTGGAAACACCATATATTTT.

J is TRBJ2-1 and V is TRBV5-4; TRBD1 matches at 8 bases. V was pared by 0 bases and J by 8 bases, with 10 bases of the junction left unmatched. This CDR3 has 16 amino acids. Germline V CDR1 and CDR2: SGHNT, YYREEE (reference sequence). The CDR3 sequence: CASSLAGSGGFYEQFF. The CDR3 nucleotides read TGTGCCAGCAGCTTGGCCGGGTCAGGGGGCTTTTATGAGCAGTTCTTC.

The V call is TRBV28, the J call TRBJ2-3; no definite D call. The CDR3 spans 13 residues. V dropped 2 bases and J dropped 4 bases, with 7 bases sitting between them. The germline gives CDR1 MDHEN, CDR2 SYDVKM. This CDR3 is CASSLVRADTQYF. In nucleotides, the CDR3 is TGTGCCAGCAGTTTAGTCCGGGCAGATACGCAGTATTTT.

This clone showed up just a few times. V gene TRBV18 combines with J gene TRBJ2-1, with D uncertain. Germline V gene data show CDR1 as KGHSH and CDR2 as LQKENI. This CDR3 has 15 residues. V was shortened by 4 bases and J by 2 bases, with 12 bases between the two germline ends. The CDR3 DNA follows: TGTGCCAGCTCACTGTCGGTCAGCACCTACAATGAGCAGTTCTTC. This translates into CASSLSVSTYNEQFF.

V usage is TRBV20-1 and J usage is TRBJ2-3, with 11 bases matching TRBD2. The trim removed 3 bases at V and 6 bases at J, leaving 2 bases unmatched. Germline V gives CDR1 DFQATT, CDR2 SNEGSKA (reference sequence). CDR3 length: 13 amino acids. The CDR3 spells CSASSGRVDTQYF. CDR3 nucleotide sequence: TGCAGTGCTAGTAGCGGGAGGGTTGATACGCAGTATTTT.

The V gene is TRBV7-9, the J gene TRBJ1-1; D remains ambiguous. V lost 1 base, J lost 1 base, and 19 bases lay in between. The length of the CDR3 is 18 residues. In germline, CDR1 is SEHNR, CDR2 FQNEAQ (reference sequence). CDR3 amino acids: CASSLVYAQTLGNTEAFF. CDR3 nucleotides: TGTGCCAGCAGCTTAGTCTACGCACAGACACTGGGGAACACTGAAGCTTTCTTT.

The chain is built from TRBV6-5 and TRBJ1-2; no definite D call. The CDR3 is 12 residues long. Germline V gene sequence: CDR1 MNHEY, CDR2 SVGAGI. V lost 6 bases, J lost 8 bases, and 13 bases lay in between. CDR3 DNA: TGTGCCAGCAGGGAGTCCCAGAGGGGCTACACCTTC. Amino acid sequence: CASRESQRGYTF.

This chain links TRBV27 with TRBJ2-5, with 7 nucleotides matching TRBD2. Germline V gene sequence: CDR1 MNHEY, CDR2 SMNVEV (reference sequence). Trimming took 5 bases from V and 5 from J; bases not matched to a gene: 8. The CDR3 length is 14 residues. Here the CDR3 DNA reads TGTGCCAGCAGTAGGGGCGGGAGAGGGGAGACCCAGTACTTC. This codes for CASSRGGRGETQYF.

The chain carries TRBV4-2 and TRBJ2-1; D remains unclear. The CDR3 is made up of 15 amino acids. In germline, CDR1 is LGHNA, CDR2 YNFKEQ. The ends were cut back, 4 bases at V and 6 bases at J, with 16 bases in the middle. In DNA form, the CDR3 reads TGTGCCAGCAGCCCAGATCTAGGATATCCCAATGAGCAGTTCTTC. This encodes CASSPDLGYPNEQFF.

The chain joins TRBV2 to TRBJ1-5; weak D call: TRBD1 (5 bases). Trimming cost V 7 bases and J 4 bases, with 14 bases left between them. The CDR3 loop spans 14 amino acids. Germline loops: CDR1 SNHLY, CDR2 FYNNEI. The DNA for the CDR3 is TGTGCCAGCAAAGGCAGGGACGGTAATCAGCCCCAGCATTTT. Encoded protein: CASKGRDGNQPQHF.

The chain links TRBV9 to TRBJ2-4; TRBD2 might be the D (5 bases). Germline CDR1 is SGDLS and CDR2 is YYNGEE. The V end was cut by 0 bases, the J end by 8 bases, with 15 bases between. The CDR3 runs 15 residues. CDR3 DNA sequence: TGTGCCAGCAGCGTAGGAGAGTGGAAGGGAGACATTCAGTACTTC. Protein: CASSVGEWKGDIQYF.

This clone was observed a handful of times. The CDR3 coding sequence is TGTGCCACCAGTGACCGATACACTCGGGGGCCCTCTGGGGCCAACGTCCTGACTTTC. It encodes CATSDRYTRGPSGANVLTF. The chain combines TRBV24-1 with TRBJ2-6; D is tentatively TRBD1 or TRBD2 (6 bases each). The CDR3 extends over 19 amino acids. In germline, CDR1 is KGHDR, CDR2 SFDVKD. Trimming removed 4 bases at V and 0 bases at J, with 18 bases between.

This chain joins TRBV9 and TRBJ1-2; D is perhaps TRBD1 (6 bases). Trimming removed 3 bases from V and 6 bases from J, with 15 bases in between. The CDR3 is 14 amino acids. CDR1 SGDLS and CDR2 YYNGEE come from the germline V gene. The CDR3 sequence is CASSEQQGGDGYTF. In DNA form, the CDR3 reads TGTGCCAGCAGCGAACAACAGGGAGGGGATGGCTACACCTTC.

The gene calls are TRBV2 and TRBJ1-4; TRBD1 matches 7 bases. The length of the CDR3 is 15 residues. Unmatched junction bases numbered 5, after V lost 4 bases and J lost 3 bases. Germline V CDR1 and CDR2: SNHLY, FYNNEI. The CDR3 nucleotides are TGTGCCAGCAGTGGATCGACAGGGCCTAATGAAAAACTGTTTTTT. This sequence encodes CASSGSTGPNEKLFF.